Listed below are T cell receptor beta chains from one sample, sequenced in a study of cytomegalovirus exposure and HLA in healthy donors. Profiled with immunoSEQ multiplex PCR; TCRdb holds only in-frame clones, not every one. This sample yields around 200,000 clones, of which around two thirds are seen a single time; around 2.9% belongs to the top ten. The material sequenced was PBMCs. Every receptor here comes from a man aged 40-55 years in good health and CMV-seronegative. Both conserved end residues are part of each CDR3. The order of the fields is V gene, D gene, clone size, J gene, CDR3 DNA, CDR3 protein. The D gene is left open where the match is weak. Clone size appears in some rows only: once, few, many, or a class for an expanded clone.

TRBV7-6,NA,few,TRBJ2-5,TGTGCCAGCAGCTGGTCCAGGGGAGCAGGAGAGACCCAGTACTTC,CASSWSRGAGETQYF
TRBV2,TRBD1,NA,TRBJ1-2,TGTGCCAGCAGTGGGGGACAGGGAAGCTATGGCTACACCTTC,CASSGGQGSYGYTF
TRBV7-2,NA,NA,TRBJ2-2,TGTGCCAGCAGCCCGGAACCGGGACTTAACACCGGGGAGCTGTTTTTT,CASSPEPGLNTGELFF
TRBV27,TRBD2,NA,TRBJ2-3,TGTGCCAGCAGTTTCAAACGCCCTCTAAGCGGGAGTATGTCAGATACGCAGTATTTT,CASSFKRPLSGSMSDTQYF
TRBV5-1,NA,NA,TRBJ2-2,TGCGCCAGCAGCTTGAGTTCTAGCGACACCGGGGAGCTGTTTTTT,CASSLSSSDTGELFF
TRBV7-2,TRBD2,once,TRBJ2-1,TGTGCCAGCAGCTTAGAAGGGACTAGCGGGAGTCATGAGCAGTTCTTC,CASSLEGTSGSHEQFF
TRBV9,TRBD1,NA,TRBJ1-6,TGTGCCAGCAGCCCCTCAGGGACAGGGGATTCACCCCTCCACTTT,CASSPSGTGDSPLHF
TRBV29-1,NA,NA,TRBJ2-5,TGCAGCGTTGAAGAGGTCCAGGGCACGACCCAGTACTTC,CSVEEVQGTTQYF
TRBV7-9,TRBD2,NA,TRBJ2-1,TGTGCCAGCAGCTCCCCAACTAGCGGGAAAAAAGATGAGCAGTTCTTC,CASSSPTSGKKDEQFF
TRBV9,TRBD2,few,TRBJ2-7,TGTGCCAGCAGTCCCGGGGGGAAAGGGTCCTACGAGCAGTACTTC,CASSPGGKGSYEQYF
TRBV4-1,NA,NA,TRBJ2-1,TGCGCCAGCAGCCAAGATCTCGGTATCCTCAGCGATGAGCAGTTCTTC,CASSQDLGILSDEQFF